A selection of T cell receptor beta chains follows, all from one sample in a study of post-analysis software for immune sequencing data. Using its own MiXCR run on the PCR reads, TCRdb lists one record per CDR3 protein. The sample yields over 700,000 distinct CDR3 sequences, 25% to 30% seen once. What was sequenced was blood. The receptor source for this set is a girl aged 5-17 years with multiple sclerosis. Both conserved end residues are part of each CDR3. Each record gives: D gene, V gene, clone size, J gene, CDR3 length, CDR3 protein, CDR3 DNA. The D gene is left open where the match is weak. Size is stated for part of the rows, as once, few or many counts, or as a class when the clone is expanded.

TRBD1	TRBV7-6	few	TRBJ2-2	19	CASSLARVGTGQSTGELFF	TGTGCCAGCAGCTTAGCGAGGGTTGGGACGGGACAGTCAACCGGGGAGCTGTTTTTT
-	TRBV5-1	-	TRBJ2-7	17	CASSSSRDREGSYEQYF	TGCGCCAGCAGCTCGAGTCGAGACAGGGAGGGGTCCTACGAGCAGTACTTC
TRBD1	TRBV6-1	few	TRBJ2-1	15	CASRADRGPYNEQFF	TGTGCCAGCAGAGCTGACAGGGGACCCTACAATGAGCAGTTCTTC
-	TRBV6-5	few	TRBJ1-6	16	CASSYMWGGPGSPLHF	TGTGCCAGCAGTTACATGTGGGGGGGGCCCGGTTCACCCCTCCACTTT
-	TRBV2	-	TRBJ1-1	15	CASSTDTRWDTEAFF	TGTGCCAGCAGTACGGACACCCGGTGGGACACTGAAGCTTTCTTT
TRBD1	TRBV20-1	-	TRBJ2-5	13	CSAQDRDQETQYF	TGCAGTGCCCAAGACAGGGATCAAGAGACCCAGTACTTC
-	TRBV6-2/TRBV6-3	few	TRBJ2-7	14	CASGLRAISYEQYF	TGTGCCAGCGGACTTCGGGCCATATCCTACGAGCAGTACTTC
TRBD2	TRBV27	few	TRBJ2-4	16	CASSLLAGVAKNIQYF	TGTGCCAGCAGTTTATTAGCGGGAGTAGCCAAAAACATTCAGTACTTC
-	TRBV20-1	few	TRBJ2-3	12	CSARIGADTQYF	TGCAGTGCCAGGATTGGTGCAGATACGCAGTATTTT
TRBD1	TRBV7-9	-	TRBJ2-5	17	CASSLVGDRGMSETQYF	TGTGCCAGCAGCTTAGTCGGCGACAGGGGGATGTCAGAGACCCAGTACTTC
-	TRBV18	-	TRBJ2-5	14	CASSPQHPGGTQYF	TGTGCCAGCTCACCACAACACCCAGGAGGGACCCAGTACTTC
-	TRBV6-5	-	TRBJ1-3	12	CASGQGGNTIYF	TGTGCCAGCGGGCAGGGTGGAAACACCATATATTTT
-	TRBV5-1	many	TRBJ2-7	18	CASSLQPPGTTIAYEQYF	TGCGCCAGCAGCTTACAACCCCCCGGGACAACAATAGCCTACGAGCAGTACTTC
-	TRBV7-2	-	TRBJ2-4	15	CASSLAGVTKNIQYF	TGTGCCAGCAGCTTAGCGGGTGTGACCAAAAACATTCAGTACTTC
-	TRBV24-1	-	TRBJ2-1	15	CATQDSGSSYNEQFF	TGTGCCACCCAAGACTCCGGGAGCTCCTACAATGAGCAGTTCTTC